The next 10 T cell receptor beta chains were all read from a single sample in a study of graft-versus-host responses after intestinal transplantation. The method was immunoSEQ multiplex PCR; TCRdb's version includes in-frame clones alone and lacks a portion of them. The data contain about 15,000 clones, under 45% of them singletons. Plated together were roughly 200,000 CFSE-labeled responder cells and roughly 200,000 irradiated, violet-dye-labeled stimulator cells. Material: alloreactive CD8+ T cells from a mixed lymphocyte reaction culture, obtained before intestinal transplant. The subset: CFSE-low proliferating T cells sorted from roughly six-day pre-transplant mixed lymphocyte reaction (GvH or HvG direction). These receptors were obtained from a human patient who received an intestinal transplant.

The chain uses TRBV12-1 and TRBJ1-4; the table's D call, TRBD1, has no DNA check behind it. TRBV12-1 is a listed pseudogene. The CDR3 is made up of 15 amino acids. The CDR3 DNA follows: TGTGCCAGCAGCGTACAGGGACACAGATATGAAAAACTGTTTTTT. This gives the protein CASSVQGHRYEKLFF.

This sequence joins TRBV9 and TRBJ2-3, with D possibly TRBD1 on 5 matching bases. CDR3 length: 16 amino acids. V lost 2 bases and J 0 bases, leaving 13 bases between the germline ends. Looked up from germline, CDR1 is SGDLS and CDR2 is YYNGEE. The CDR3 DNA is TGTGCCAGCAGCGTGAAAACGACAGCGAGCACAGATACGCAGTATTTT. This codes for CASSVKTTASTDTQYF.

The chain has TRBV19 and TRBJ2-1, with 8 positions matching TRBD2. CDR1 LNHDA and CDR2 SQIVND come from the germline V gene (reference sequence). CDR3 length: 15 amino acids. The V and J ends lost 3 bases and 0 bases, in that order; junction bases with no gene match: 1. DNA for the CDR3: TGTGCCAGTAGTATTAGCGGGGACTCCTACAATGAGCAGTTCTTC. Its translation: CASSISGDSYNEQFF.

A few counts support this clone. This chain joins TRBV15 and TRBJ2-1; D ambiguous. Deletions cut 6 bases from V and 0 bases from J, with 6 bases between. Germline V gene lookup returns CDR1 LNHNV and CDR2 YYDKDF (reference sequence). This CDR3 comprises 13 residues. The CDR3 here is CATRAVSYNEQFF. CDR3 nucleotide sequence: TGTGCCACCAGGGCGGTCTCCTACAATGAGCAGTTCTTC.

The rearrangement joins TRBV5-1 to TRBJ2-1, with D possibly being TRBD1 (6 bases). There are 14 residues in the CDR3. V was trimmed by 1 base and J by 6 bases, leaving 11 bases between them. The germline V gene encodes CDR1 SGHRS and CDR2 YFSETQ. CDR3 nucleotides: TGCGCCAGCAGCTTGCCACAGGGTATCAATGAGCAGTTCTTC. Its translation: CASSLPQGINEQFF.

The chain links TRBV4-2 to TRBJ2-5; 9 bases align to TRBD1. The J call may be faulty, since TRBJ2-7 better matches the DNA end. This CDR3 spans 16 amino acids. The germline gives CDR1 LGHNA, CDR2 YNFKEQ. For the CDR3, the DNA is TGTGCCAGCAGCCAATCTCCGGGACAGGGATCCTACGAGCAGTACTTC. It translates to CASSQSPGQGSYEQYF.

This clone was observed a few times. The J gene is TRBJ1-5, the V gene TRBV7-9; possibly TRBD1 for D (5 bases). Germline CDR1 is SEHNR and CDR2 is FQNEAQ (reference sequence). The CDR3 spans 18 residues. V was shortened by 7 bases and J by 5 bases, with 27 bases between the two germline ends. This CDR3 is CASNINFWGGRLDQPQHF. CDR3 nucleotide sequence: TGTGCCAGCAACATTAATTTTTGGGGGGGACGCCTGGATCAGCCCCAGCATTTT.

The J gene is TRBJ1-5, the V gene TRBV4-1, with D uncertain. Germline V gene sequence: CDR1 MGHRA, CDR2 YSYEKL. V lost 0 bases, J lost 0 bases, and 9 bases lay in between. This CDR3 region has 16 residues. The CDR3 loop reads CASSQELTYSNQPQHF. The CDR3 nucleotides are TGCGCCAGCAGCCAAGAATTAACCTATAGCAATCAGCCCCAGCATTTT.

V gene TRBV4-2 combines with J gene TRBJ2-7; unclear D gene. Trimming took 2 bases from V and 4 from J, leaving 12 bases between them. There are 14 residues in the CDR3. CDR1 and CDR2 (germline): LGHNA, YNFKEQ. The CDR3 DNA sequence: TGTGCCAGCAGCCAAAATTTCGTCTTTTACGAGCAGTACTTC. It yields the protein CASSQNFVFYEQYF.

This clone has just a few counts. The DNA of the CDR3 is TGTGCCAGCAGTTTTCCGGGAGCGGGCAATGAGCAGTTCTTC. This translates into CASSFPGAGNEQFF. V is TRBV27 and J is TRBJ2-1; possible D gene TRBD2, 6 bases. The CDR3 contains 14 residues. Trimming removed 3 bases from V and 6 bases from J, with 12 bases in between. The germline gives CDR1 MNHEY, CDR2 SMNVEV (reference sequence).